Listed below are T cell receptor beta chains from one sample, sequenced in a study of Ad26.COV2.S vaccination and SARS-CoV-2 variants. Repertoires were generated with immunoSEQ multiplex PCR, while TCRdb's copy carries only in-frame clones and drops some. The sample lists about 98,000 clones, around 80% occurring once. The sequencing here drew on peripheral blood, taken after recovery from COVID-19. These receptors came from a human donor who had recovered from COVID-19. CDR3s include the opening cysteine and the closing phenylalanine or tryptophan.

v_call | cdr3_aa
TRBV30 | CAWSRAGAMSAQYF
TRBV29-1 | CSVAGQRSGNTIYF
TRBV28 | CASTGRGESTGELFF
TRBV21-1 | CASSQTIGGNQPQHF
TRBV4-1 | CASSQEGTSWDGQYF
TRBV30 | CAWREWETEAFF
TRBV28 | CASSLAQLKNSPLHF
TRBV10-1 | CASRQGETEAFF
TRBV14 | CASSQGLSFSPLHF
TRBV6-1 | CASSDIDGSYNEQFF
TRBV28 | CASSFQYKDYGYTF
TRBV20-1 | CSASTSGGIDTQYF
TRBV27 | CASSYPAQGGNEQFF
TRBV15 | CATSREWAGNSNQPQHF
TRBV18 | CASSPTLAGGEHNEQFF
TRBV2 | CASSGGPLGQFF
TRBV19 | CASTLTGVNEKLFF
TRBV6-5 | CASSWGGGQYF
TRBV7-2 | CASSFPVGGVLETQYF
TRBV5-4 | CASSIDPTVNQETQYF
TRBV6-5 | CASSSLPHSPLHF
TRBV7-9 | CASSSRRGRGPYEQYF
TRBV6-5 | CASSTPENTEAFF
TRBV6-5 | CASRAGTGEEKLFF
TRBV10-3 | CAISQGGGNQPQHF
TRBV5-1 | CASSPTSGKENGYTF
TRBV7-9 | CASSPGTGNGNTIYF
TRBV28 | CASSRQWGYNEQFF
TRBV7-3 | CASSPGGSDLGITQYF
TRBV5-6 | CASRWTGNTGELFF
TRBV6-5 | CASSRDTYEQYF
TRBV18 | CASSPRDRGPDGYTF
TRBV11-2 | CASSEPPNEKLFF
TRBV11-2 | CASSPSGLADTQYF
TRBV27 | CASSLWGRGVSTDTQYF
TRBV7-3 | CASSSQGDTEAFF
TRBV12-3/TRBV12-4 | CASGDRDEQFF
TRBV12-3/TRBV12-4 | CASSLRGGTEAFF
TRBV11-2 | CASSLGAGGAYEQYF
TRBV9 | CASSVGQGQTWNEQFF
TRBV12-3/TRBV12-4 | CASSSIRGSEAFF
TRBV6-4 | CASSPQGTGEQFF